The present entry profiles one TCR beta chain with its context. The data stem from a study of blood T cell repertoires in COVID-19. About the research overall: Sources were T cells, B-cell-depleted T cells, or PBMCs; the material itself was cDNA or gDNA.

The V gene lost 5 bases and the J gene lost 11 bases, with 16 bases spanning the gap. Germline CDR1 is SGHVS and CDR2 is FQNEAQ. The CDR3 runs 13 residues. Here immunoSEQ multiplex PCR was the method, and the copy in TCRdb shows in-frame clones only, minus some. The repertoire includes fewer than 200,000 clones, about 83% of them detected once, and about 3.6% sits in the top ten. Individuals drawn from around 25 US areas were roughly 18 to 95 years old. Allocation to cohorts depended on clinical history reported by the participants. This receptor was taken from a woman in her fifties or sixties in a cohort exposed to, infected with or recovered from COVID-19 (not recorded which). The gene calls are TRBV7-8 and TRBJ2-1, with TRBD2 as a possible D gene (5 bases). Sequenced: PBMCs or T cells enriched from blood (not recorded which). CDR3 coding DNA: TGTGCCAGCAGCCTGGAGCTACTAGTCAAGCAGTTCTTC. Its protein product is CASSLELLVKQFF.